This T cell receptor beta chain was observed in a study of cytomegalovirus exposure and HLA in healthy donors. Study in general: Drawn from HLA-typed donors, 65 million to 100 million unique TCRs were held in an early data release. Assignment to the Caucasian-associated ancestry cluster applied to approximately 80% of the approximately 390 genotyped donors.

Concerning this clone: As yet, its antigen is unknown.

This CDR3 contains 15 residues. Germline V lookup: CDR1 MGHDK, CDR2 SYGVNS. The germline V and J ends were trimmed by 2 bases and 3 bases, with 10 bases remaining between them. PCR primers comprised 60 Vbeta and 13 Jbeta primers. Sequenced by immunoSEQ multiplex PCR; TCRdb stores in-frame clones only, minus some. The sample consists of about 260,000 clones, around 66% of them appearing once. Notes on the study in general: Evidence from a later analysis indicated that most CMV-associated TCR beta chains looked HLA-restricted. When analyzed later, a missense DCLRE1C variant was found to be linked to TCR beta V- and J-gene trimming.

The sequence came from a female donor in good health and CMV-seronegative. The chain joins TRBV25-1 to TRBJ1-4; D unresolved. Sample: PBMCs. As DNA, the CDR3 is TGTGCCAGCAGTGAAGGGAGGGCGCCTAATGAAAAACTGTTTTTT. Translating it yields CASSEGRAPNEKLFF.